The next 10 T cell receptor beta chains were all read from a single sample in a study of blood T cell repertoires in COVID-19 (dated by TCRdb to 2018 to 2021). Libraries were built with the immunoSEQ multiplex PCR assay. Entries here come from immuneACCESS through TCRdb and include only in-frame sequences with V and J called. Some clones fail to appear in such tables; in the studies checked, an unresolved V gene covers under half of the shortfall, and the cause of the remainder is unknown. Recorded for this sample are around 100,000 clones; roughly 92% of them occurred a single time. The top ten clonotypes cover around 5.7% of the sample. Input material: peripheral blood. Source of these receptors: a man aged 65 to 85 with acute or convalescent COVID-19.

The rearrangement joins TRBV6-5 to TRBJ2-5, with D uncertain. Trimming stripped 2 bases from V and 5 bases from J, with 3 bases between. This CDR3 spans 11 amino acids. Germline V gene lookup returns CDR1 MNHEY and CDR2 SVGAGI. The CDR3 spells CASSYLETQYF. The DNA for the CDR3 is TGTGCCAGCAGTTACCTGGAGACCCAGTACTTC.

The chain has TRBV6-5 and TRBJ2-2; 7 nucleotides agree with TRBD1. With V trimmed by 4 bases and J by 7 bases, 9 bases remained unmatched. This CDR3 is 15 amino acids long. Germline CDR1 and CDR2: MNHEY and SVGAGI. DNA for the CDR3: TGTGCCAGCAGTTCCTGGACAGGTCCTCTCGGGGAGCTGTTTTTT. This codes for CASSSWTGPLGELFF.

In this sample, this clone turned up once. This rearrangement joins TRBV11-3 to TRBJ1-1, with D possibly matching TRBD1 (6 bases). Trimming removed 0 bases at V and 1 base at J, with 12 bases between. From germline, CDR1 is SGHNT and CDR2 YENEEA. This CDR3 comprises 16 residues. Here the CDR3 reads CASSLDPGQRNTEAFF. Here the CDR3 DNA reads TGTGCCAGCAGCTTAGATCCCGGACAGAGGAACACTGAAGCTTTCTTT. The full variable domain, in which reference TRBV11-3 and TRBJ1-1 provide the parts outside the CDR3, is EAGVVQSPRYKIIEKKQPVAFWCNPISGHNTLYWYLQNLGQGPELLIRYENEEAVDDSQLPKDRFSAERLKGVDSTLKIQPAELGDSAVYLCASSLDPGQRNTEAFFGQGTRLTVV.

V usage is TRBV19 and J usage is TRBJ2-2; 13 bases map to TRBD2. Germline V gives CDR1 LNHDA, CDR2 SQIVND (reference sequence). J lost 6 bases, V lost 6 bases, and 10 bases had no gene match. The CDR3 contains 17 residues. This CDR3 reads CASRALAGGPAAGELFF. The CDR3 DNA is TGTGCCAGTAGAGCACTAGCGGGGGGGCCTGCGGCCGGGGAGCTGTTTTTT. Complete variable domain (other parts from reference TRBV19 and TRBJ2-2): DGGITQSPKYLFRKEGQNVTLSCEQNLNHDAMYWYRQDPGQGLRLIYYSQIVNDFQKGDIAEGYSVSREKKESFPLTVTSAQKNPTAFYLCASRALAGGPAAGELFFGEGSRLTVL.

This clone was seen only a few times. The CDR3 DNA reads TGTGCCAGTCAGTACGATAACAGGGGAGAGCAGTACTTC. Translation: CASQYDNRGEQYF. This chain links TRBV19 with TRBJ2-7, with TRBD1 matching over 7 bases. V dropped 8 bases and J dropped 7; count of bases not matched to a gene: 11. The CDR3 has 13 residues. Per germline, CDR1 LNHDA and CDR2 SQIVND (reference sequence).

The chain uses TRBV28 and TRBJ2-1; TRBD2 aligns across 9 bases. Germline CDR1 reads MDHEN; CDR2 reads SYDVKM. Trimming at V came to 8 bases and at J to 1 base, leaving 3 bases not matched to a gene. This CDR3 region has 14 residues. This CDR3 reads CASLAGVSYNEQFF. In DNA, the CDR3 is TGTGCCAGCTTAGCGGGAGTGTCCTACAATGAGCAGTTCTTC.

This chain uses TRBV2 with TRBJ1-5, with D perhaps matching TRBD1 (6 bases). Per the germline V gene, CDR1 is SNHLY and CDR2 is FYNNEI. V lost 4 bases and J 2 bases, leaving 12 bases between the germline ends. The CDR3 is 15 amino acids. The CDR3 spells CASSGEQGGNQPQHF. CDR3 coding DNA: TGTGCCAGCAGTGGGGAACAGGGAGGCAATCAGCCCCAGCATTTT.

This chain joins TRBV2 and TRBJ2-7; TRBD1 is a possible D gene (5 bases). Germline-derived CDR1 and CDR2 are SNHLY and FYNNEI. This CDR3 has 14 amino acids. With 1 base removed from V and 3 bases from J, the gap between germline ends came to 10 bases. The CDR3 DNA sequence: TGTGCCAGCAGTGAAGGGCAGGGTGGCTACGAGCAGTACTTC. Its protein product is CASSEGQGGYEQYF.

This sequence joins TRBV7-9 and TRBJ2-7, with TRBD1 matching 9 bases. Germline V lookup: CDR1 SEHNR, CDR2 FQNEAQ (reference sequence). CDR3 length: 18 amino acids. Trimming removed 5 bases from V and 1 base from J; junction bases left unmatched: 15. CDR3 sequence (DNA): TGTGCCAGCAGCCTTTTTAAGGGCGGACAGGGGATATCCTACGAGCAGTACTTC. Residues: CASSLFKGGQGISYEQYF.

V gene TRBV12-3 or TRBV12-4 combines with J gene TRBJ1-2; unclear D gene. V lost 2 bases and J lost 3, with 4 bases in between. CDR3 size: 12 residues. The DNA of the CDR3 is TGTGCCAGCAGTTTACGGTACTATGGCTACACCTTC. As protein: CASSLRYYGYTF.